This TCR beta chain was sequenced during a study of blood T cell repertoires in COVID-19. In the study overall: Specimens from acute and convalescent COVID-19 originated in the United States, Italy and Spain. PBMCs, B-cell-depleted T cells, or T cells were the source of the cDNA or gDNA that made up the material.

Germline V gene data show CDR1 as DFQATT and CDR2 as SNEGSKA (reference sequence). CDR3 length: 13 amino acids. With V trimmed by 3 bases and J by 7 bases, 7 bases remained unmatched. In the study's own analysis: Nucleated cell number was recorded as an estimate derived from reference gene primer amplification. TCRdb's copy holds only in-frame clones and misses some; the assay was immunoSEQ multiplex PCR. V, J and clone size were drawn from that table, and D and trimming were deduced from the DNA. The table has roughly 190,000 clones, 84% seen once; the top ten hold around 15%. Followed longitudinally, the Seattle patients had been enrolled during active infection.

The TCR was taken from a woman in her 70s with COVID-19, enrolled during active disease. This sequence joins TRBV20-1 and TRBJ1-2, with 8 nucleotides matching TRBD1. Sequencing used peripheral blood. DNA of the CDR3: TGCAGTGCTAGTGAAGGACAGGGATTTGGCTACACCTTC. Its protein product is CSASEGQGFGYTF.